The sequence of this T cell receptor beta chain was determined in a study of blood T cell repertoires in COVID-19. About the study: The origin of the acute and convalescent COVID-19 samples was the United States, Italy and Spain.

V lost 6 bases to trimming and J lost 1 base; unmatched junction nucleotides: 13. CDR1 is SGHDN, CDR2 FVKESK, per germline. This CDR3 has 17 amino acids. How the authors handled the data: For nucleated cells, counts were estimated from reference gene primer amplification. TCRdb keeps only in-frame clones here, not all; method: immunoSEQ multiplex PCR. For V, J and clone size, that table is used; D and trimming come from the DNA. The sample contains about 140,000 clones, 65% to 90% of which appear only once. The receptor was isolated from a middle-aged man with acute or convalescent COVID-19. Source material: peripheral blood. The gene calls are TRBV14 and TRBJ1-1; 8 bases agree with TRBD1. This CDR3 reads CASRRTKTGATNTEAFF. As DNA, the CDR3 is TGTGCCAGCAGACGAACAAAGACAGGGGCCACGAACACTGAAGCTTTCTTT.